This passage covers 29 T cell receptor beta chains from one sample sequenced in a study of T cells after yellow fever vaccination. TCRdb re-called the 5' RACE reads through MiXCR, storing one row per CDR3 protein. Among some 560,000 distinct CDR3 sequences listed, roughly a sixth were seen once. Sequences were derived from PBMCs, sampled around 5 days after the first yellow fever vaccination. The receptors shown here come from a man aged 18 to 29 who received the YFV17D yellow fever vaccine.

The chain couples TRBV7-6 to TRBJ2-3; the match to TRBD2 covers 11 bases. Trimming at V came to 4 bases and at J to 6 bases, leaving 18 bases not matched to a gene. CDR1 SGHVS and CDR2 FNYEAQ come from the germline V gene. There are 19 residues in the CDR3. CDR3 DNA: TGTGCCAGCAGCTCCCCTCGGGCTAGCGGGGGGCATCCCGGGGATACGCAGTATTTT. Amino acids: CASSSPRASGGHPGDTQYF.

The chain couples TRBV5-6 to TRBJ2-5; 8 bases agree with TRBD2. After removal of 2 bases from V and 5 bases from J, the junction contained 8 bases not matched to a gene. The CDR3 sequence is 15 residues long. Germline CDR1 SGHDT, CDR2 YYEEEE. The CDR3 DNA sequence: TGTGCCAGCAGCTTCCCTAACGGGGGGGCGGAGACCCAGTACTTC. Encoded protein: CASSFPNGGAETQYF.

This clonotype appeared a few times. The chain couples TRBV5-1 to TRBJ2-5; D gene uncertain. The CDR3 extends over 15 amino acids. From germline, CDR1 is SGHRS and CDR2 YFSETQ. Trimming stripped 0 bases from V and 2 bases from J, with 11 bases between. Written as DNA, the CDR3 is TGCGCCAGCAGCTTGGCCGTCGGCCAGCAAGAGACCCAGTACTTC. As protein: CASSLAVGQQETQYF.

The CDR3 loop is CASSEATGVGEQFF. Here the CDR3 DNA reads TGTGCCAGCAGTGAAGCAACAGGGGTCGGGGAGCAGTTCTTC. The J gene is TRBJ2-1, the V gene TRBV6-1; 7 nucleotides align to TRBD1. Germline V lookup: CDR1 MNHNS, CDR2 SASEGT. V shed 0 bases and J 10 bases; nucleotides not matched to a gene: 6. The CDR3 sequence is 14 residues long.

This clonotype was detected only a few times. The V gene is TRBV6-2 or TRBV6-3, the J gene TRBJ1-1; no firm D call. In germline, CDR1 is MNHEY, CDR2 SVGEGT. Trimming removed 0 bases at V and 3 bases at J, with 11 bases between. The CDR3 has 15 residues. In DNA, the CDR3 is TGTGCCAGCAGTTACTCTAAGGGCAGTTACACTGAAGCTTTCTTT. This translates into CASSYSKGSYTEAFF.

This chain uses TRBV28 with TRBJ2-2; a weak D match, TRBD2 (6 bases). Germline loops: CDR1 MDHEN, CDR2 SYDVKM. The CDR3 is made up of 15 amino acids. The V end was cut by 5 bases, the J end by 2 bases, with 12 bases between. The CDR3, as DNA: TGTGCCAGCAGTGACTGGGGGGAAAACACCGGGGAGCTGTTTTTT. Translation gives CASSDWGENTGELFF.

The chain has TRBV12-3 or TRBV12-4 and TRBJ2-4; D is ambiguous. The CDR3 consists of 17 residues. V was cut by 6 bases and J by 0 bases, with 18 bases left in between. The CDR3 coding sequence is TGTGCCAGCAGCCGGCGTTTAGTATCGCTAGCCAAAAACATTCAGTACTTC. This encodes CASSRRLVSLAKNIQYF.

V gene TRBV7-3 combines with J gene TRBJ2-7; weak D call: TRBD2 (5 bases). Germline V gives CDR1 SGHTA, CDR2 FQGTGA. The CDR3 contains 17 residues. V lost 0 bases and J lost 0, with 15 bases in between. CDR3 sequence reads: CASSLTDCRTSSYEQYV. The CDR3 nucleotides are TGTGCCAGCAGCTTAACAGATTGCCGGACTTCCTCCTACGAGCAGTACGTC.

In its sample, this clonotype was seen a few times. The genes are TRBV10-3 and TRBJ2-1, with a possible D match to TRBD1 (6 bases). Trimming removed 4 bases at V and 7 bases at J, with 14 bases between. Germline-derived CDR1 and CDR2 are ENHRY and SYGVKD. The CDR3 runs to 14 residues. CDR3 residues: CAISGDRDKNEQFF. Here the CDR3 DNA reads TGTGCCATCAGTGGCGACCGGGACAAAAATGAGCAGTTCTTC.

This clonotype has a handful of counts. V usage is TRBV2 and J usage is TRBJ1-4, with D perhaps matching TRBD1 (6 bases). The germline CDR1 and CDR2 sequences are SNHLY and FYNNEI. The CDR3 extends over 14 amino acids. V was clipped by 7 bases and J by 7 bases, with 16 bases between them. The CDR3 is CASNRVRRVEKLFF. The CDR3 coding sequence is TGTGCCAGCAACAGGGTTAGGAGGGTTGAAAAACTGTTTTTT.

The CDR3 region is CASSFTTSKPWYEQYF. CDR3 nucleotides: TGTGCCAGCAGCTTTACTACAAGTAAACCTTGGTACGAGCAGTACTTC. The genes are TRBV7-2 and TRBJ2-7; the D is unclear. Deletions cut 3 bases from V and 4 bases from J, with 19 bases between. This CDR3 contains 16 residues. Germline CDR1 is SGHTA and CDR2 is FQGNSA.

J is TRBJ2-7 and V is TRBV5-5; D could derive from TRBD1 or TRBD2 (5 bases each). The CDR3 has 13 residues. Germline-derived CDR1 and CDR2 are SGHKS and YYEKEE (reference sequence). With 4 bases removed from V and 7 bases from J, the gap between germline ends came to 15 bases. The CDR3 protein is CASSQGVTREQYV. The CDR3 DNA sequence: TGTGCCAGCAGCCAGGGAGTTACCCGGGAGCAGTACGTC.

With respect to this clonotype: This could be a read error, since a much larger clone is one nucleotide away. The chain uses TRBV10-3 and TRBJ2-1; a weak D match, TRBD2 (5 bases). Germline CDR1 reads ENHRY; CDR2 reads SYGVKD. The CDR3 contains 11 residues. Trimming removed 4 bases at V and 8 bases at J, with 6 bases between. The chain's CDR3 is CAISVRDEQFF. CDR3 DNA: TGTGCCATCAGTGTGCGGGATGAGCAGTTCTTC.

The chain combines TRBV11-2 with TRBJ2-1; the match to TRBD2 covers 7 bases. Trimming took 3 bases from V and 0 from J; bases not matched to a gene: 11. Germline loops: CDR1 SGHAT, CDR2 FQNNGV. The CDR3 totals 18 residues. In DNA, the CDR3 is TGTGCCAGCAGCTTTTTGGGGGGGAGAATAAGCTCCTACAATGAGCAGTTCTTC. Translation: CASSFLGGRISSYNEQFF.

This clonotype has a handful of counts. V usage is TRBV7-9 and J usage is TRBJ2-7; D uncertain. With 4 bases removed from V and 4 bases from J, the gap between germline ends came to 20 bases. This CDR3 is built from 16 residues. The germline CDR1 and CDR2 sequences are SEHNR and FQNEAQ (reference sequence). The CDR3 loop is CASSSARIDIPYEQYV. Here the CDR3 DNA reads TGTGCCAGCAGCTCAGCCCGAATAGACATACCGTACGAGCAGTACGTC.

About this clonotype: One junction end does not reproduce the germline sequence, and a read error may be involved. V usage is TRBV9 and J usage is TRBJ2-1; D is possibly TRBD2 (6 bases). Germline V gene data show CDR1 as SGDLS and CDR2 as YYNGEE. CDR3 length: 16 amino acids. The CDR3 region is CASSVGPLRGSYNEQF. The CDR3 DNA reads as TGTGCCAGCAGCGTAGGTCCTTTGCGGGGCTCCTACAATGAGCAGTTC.

In this sample, this clonotype turned up a few times. J is TRBJ2-3 and V is TRBV7-7; D may be TRBD1 (6 bases). Germline-derived CDR1 and CDR2 are SSHAT and FNYEAQ (reference sequence). The V and J ends lost 5 bases and 0 bases respectively, with 12 bases between them. This CDR3 contains 15 residues. The CDR3 region has the DNA TGTGCCAGCAGCCAACAAGGACAGAGCACAGATACGCAGTATTTT. Translated, it gives CASSQQGQSTDTQYF.

This chain links TRBV20-1 with TRBJ2-3, with 9 bases aligning to TRBD1. Per the germline V gene, CDR1 is DFQATT and CDR2 is SNEGSKA (reference sequence). The CDR3 spans 14 residues. The V segment lost 6 bases and the J segment 5 bases; nucleotides outside the gene matches: 9. The CDR3 DNA reads TGCAGTGCACCGGGACAGGGTTTTCGAGATACGCAGTATTTT. It translates to CSAPGQGFRDTQYF.

There are a few counts of this clonotype. The gene calls are TRBV4-3 and TRBJ1-4; 9 positions match TRBD1. The V and J ends lost 3 bases and 8 bases, in that order; junction bases with no gene match: 10. The CDR3 length is 16 residues. Germline V gives CDR1 LGHNA, CDR2 YSLEER. The CDR3 nucleotides are TGCGCCAGCAGCCACGCCCCGACAGGGGGAGCGGAAAAACTGTTTTTT. This translates into CASSHAPTGGAEKLFF.

This clonotype was seen more than once but under ten times. This chain connects TRBV5-6 to TRBJ2-2, with D uncertain. The CDR3 extends over 14 amino acids. The V gene lost 5 bases and the J gene lost 6 bases, with 14 bases spanning the gap. Looked up from germline, CDR1 is SGHDT and CDR2 is YYEEEE. Here the CDR3 reads CASRSLRAAGELFF. The CDR3 nucleotides are TGTGCCAGCAGGTCCCTACGGGCCGCCGGGGAGCTGTTTTTT.

This clonotype has a handful of counts. This chain connects TRBV9 to TRBJ2-7; maybe TRBD1 (5 bases). V lost 4 bases and J lost 0, with 11 bases in between. CDR1 is SGDLS and CDR2 is YYNGEE in the germline V gene. The CDR3 consists of 14 residues. The CDR3 reads CASSSTTVSYEQYF. CDR3 nucleotide sequence: TGTGCCAGCAGCTCGACGACAGTCTCCTACGAGCAGTACTTC. Filled out from reference TRBV9 and TRBJ2-7, the complete variable domain reads DSGVTQTPKHLITATGQRVTLRCSPRSGDLSVYWYQQSLDQGLQFLIQYYNGEERAKGNILERFSAQQFPDLHSELNLSSLELGDSALYFCASSSTTVSYEQYFGPGTRLTVT.

This clonotype was found a few times. The chain is built from TRBV11-2 and TRBJ1-4; no reliable D call. Germline-derived CDR1 and CDR2 are SGHAT and FQNNGV. This CDR3 contains 16 residues. The germline V and J ends were trimmed by 5 bases and 8 bases, with 21 bases remaining between them. The CDR3 region is CASSQGPDQYGEKLFF. Written as DNA, the CDR3 is TGTGCCAGCAGCCAAGGACCCGATCAATACGGGGAAAAACTGTTTTTT.

The V gene is TRBV18, the J gene TRBJ2-3; D possibly corresponds to TRBD1 (5 bases). The V end lost 4 bases, the J end lost 5 bases, and 13 bases lay between the germline ends. Germline CDR1 reads KGHSH; CDR2 reads LQKENI. The CDR3 is 14 residues long. CDR3: CASSQGQVRDTQYF. The CDR3 coding sequence is TGTGCCAGCTCACAGGGGCAGGTCAGAGATACGCAGTATTTT.

The chain has TRBV12-3 or TRBV12-4 and TRBJ1-2; possible D gene TRBD1, 6 bases. Trimming shortened V by 8 bases and J by 7 bases, and 20 bases separated the two germline ends. The CDR3 is 14 amino acids. CDR3 sequence (DNA): TGTGCCAGCTCCGCCGGGGCCAGGGGCTTTGGCTACACCTTC. It translates to CASSAGARGFGYTF.

This clonotype turned up a few times. The genes are TRBV5-1 and TRBJ2-1; perhaps TRBD1 as D (6 bases). The germline V gene has CDR1 SGHRS and CDR2 YFSETQ. Trimming pared 0 bases from V and 10 bases from J, leaving 8 bases between. The CDR3 is 12 residues long. CDR3 residues: CASSLEQGEQFF. In DNA, the CDR3 is TGCGCCAGCAGCTTGGAGCAGGGGGAGCAGTTCTTC.

The chain joins TRBV15 to TRBJ2-3; weak D call: TRBD1 (5 bases). Trimming pared 3 bases from V and 6 bases from J, leaving 19 bases between. Looked up from germline, CDR1 is LNHNV and CDR2 is YYDKDF (reference sequence). This CDR3 region has 16 residues. CDR3 region: CATSRRNQGLMDTQYF. CDR3 bases: TGTGCCACCAGCAGGCGAAACCAGGGATTGATGGATACGCAGTATTTT.

This chain connects TRBV11-2 to TRBJ1-6; D remains unclear. CDR1 SGHAT and CDR2 FQNNGV come from the germline V gene. The CDR3 runs 15 residues. V was pared by 4 bases and J by 7 bases, with 14 bases between. The chain's CDR3 is CASSSGPPPNSPLHF. CDR3 in DNA: TGTGCCAGCAGCTCGGGCCCACCCCCAAATTCACCCCTCCACTTT.

This clonotype was recorded many times. The J gene is TRBJ2-1, the V gene TRBV9; no definite D call. The germline gives CDR1 SGDLS, CDR2 YYNGEE. V was cut by 0 bases and J by 2 bases, with 9 bases left in between. The CDR3 contains 15 residues. The DNA for the CDR3 is TGTGCCAGCAGCGTAGGGTCGGAGCCCTACAATGAGCAGTTCTTC. Protein: CASSVGSEPYNEQFF.

This sequence joins TRBV11-2 and TRBJ2-5, with 8 nucleotides matching TRBD2. Germline V gives CDR1 SGHAT, CDR2 FQNNGV. The CDR3 extends over 17 amino acids. The J segment lost 5 bases and the V segment lost 1 base, leaving 12 bases of the junction unmatched. The CDR3 DNA is TGTGCCAGCAGCTTAGTCCGGCTAGCGGGTGTATATGAGACCCAGTACTTC. Encoded protein: CASSLVRLAGVYETQYF.